The 18 T cell receptor beta chains below come from one sample, sequenced in a study of lymphopenia after photon versus proton radiotherapy. Using immunoSEQ multiplex PCR, the repertoire was profiled, and TCRdb retains in-frame clones only, with some absent. The sample gives tens of thousands of clones, just over 90% of which show up once; approximately 2.6% is in the top ten. The material was peripheral blood, obtained from a patient treated with photon-based radiotherapy. The receptors were gathered from a woman aged 70 to 79 with pancreatic cancer.

The V call is TRBV19, the J call TRBJ2-7, with D possibly being TRBD2 (5 bases). CDR3 length: 18 residues. The germline V gene has CDR1 LNHDA and CDR2 SQIVND (reference sequence). V lost 3 bases and J lost 0, with 21 bases in between. CDR3 DNA sequence: TGTGCCAGTAGTATCACGGGGTTTCGCACAGAAAGCTCCTACGAGCAGTACTTC. Translation: CASSITGFRTESSYEQYF.

This chain uses TRBV7-3 with TRBJ2-5; D is uncertain. CDR1 and CDR2 from the germline V gene are SGHTA and FQGTGA. V shed 0 bases and J shed 3 bases, with 5 bases lying between them. CDR3 length equals 13 residues. The CDR3 reads CASSLTPKETQYF. CDR3 nucleotides: TGTGCCAGCAGCTTAACGCCCAAAGAGACCCAGTACTTC.

The CDR3 coding sequence is TGTGCCAGTACCGATGGGGTAGCAGGGGGCAATCAGCCCCAGCATTTT. Protein sequence: CASTDGVAGGNQPQHF. The chain has TRBV19 and TRBJ1-5; D perhaps matches TRBD1 (6 bases). The CDR3 runs to 16 residues. Germline V CDR1 and CDR2: LNHDA, SQIVND (reference sequence). Trimming stripped 7 bases from V and 2 bases from J, with 18 bases between.

The J gene is TRBJ2-1, the V gene TRBV7-8; D is unclear. V was cut by 1 base and J by 9 bases, with 4 bases left in between. Germline assignment: CDR1 SGHVS and CDR2 FQNEAQ. The CDR3 sequence is 11 residues long. CDR3 sequence: CASSLVGEQFF. For the CDR3, the DNA is TGTGCCAGCAGCTTAGTGGGTGAGCAGTTCTTC.

The gene calls are TRBV5-1 and TRBJ2-1; 14 positions agree with TRBD2. The CDR3 totals 15 residues. V trimming: 5 bases; J trimming: 8 bases; junction bases outside the gene matches: 6. The germline V gene has CDR1 SGHRS and CDR2 YFSETQ. The CDR3: CASRPGTSGSDEQFF. CDR3 nucleotides: TGCGCCAGCAGACCCGGGACTAGCGGGAGTGATGAGCAGTTCTTC.

The DNA for the CDR3 is TGTGCCAGCACCACCTTGGTCGGAGCGGGGGGCACCGGGGAGCTGTTTTTT. This codes for CASTTLVGAGGTGELFF. The rearrangement joins TRBV7-8 to TRBJ2-2; 9 bases match TRBD2. The length of the CDR3 is 17 residues. Germline-derived CDR1 and CDR2 are SGHVS and FQNEAQ. The ends lost 7 bases at V and 4 bases at J; junction bases unmatched: 13.

V gene TRBV7-2 combines with J gene TRBJ2-7; 7 nucleotides line up with TRBD1. V shed 5 bases and J 1 base; nucleotides not matched to a gene: 5. The CDR3 is 14 amino acids. Germline CDR1 reads SGHTA; CDR2 reads FQGNSA. This CDR3 reads CASSPRTGSYEQYF. In DNA form, the CDR3 reads TGTGCCAGCAGCCCCAGGACAGGTTCCTACGAGCAGTACTTC.

V is TRBV5-6 and J is TRBJ2-5; D possibly corresponds to TRBD2 (5 bases). Trimming shortened V by 0 bases and J by 3 bases, and 6 bases separated the two germline ends. Germline V gene data show CDR1 as SGHDT and CDR2 as YYEEEE. This CDR3 has 13 amino acids. CDR3: CASSLGTEETQYF. The CDR3 DNA reads TGTGCCAGCAGCTTGGGGACTGAAGAGACCCAGTACTTC. The variable domain in full, with the rest retrieved from reference TRBV5-6 and TRBJ2-5, is DAGVTQSPTHLIKTRGQQVTLRCSPKSGHDTVSWYQQALGQGPQFIFQYYEEEERQRGNFPDRFSGHQFPNYSSELNVNALLLGDSALYLCASSLGTEETQYFGPGTRLLVL.

V and J are TRBV28 and TRBJ2-3; perhaps D is TRBD1 or TRBD2 (5 bases each). This CDR3 contains 14 residues. Germline V lookup: CDR1 MDHEN, CDR2 SYDVKM. Trimming took off 6 bases at V and 2 bases at J, with 12 bases between the two ends. CDR3 sequence: CASRLGTLTDTQYF. The CDR3 DNA sequence: TGTGCCAGCAGGCTGGGGACCCTCACAGATACGCAGTATTTT.

This clone showed up just once. J is TRBJ2-1 and V is TRBV27; the match to TRBD2 covers 12 bases. This CDR3 contains 16 residues. With V trimmed by 7 bases and J by 4 bases, 8 bases remained unmatched. From germline, CDR1 is MNHEY and CDR2 SMNVEV (reference sequence). The CDR3 region has the DNA TGTGCCAGCAATTATGGGGGGACTAGCGGGTACAATGAGCAGTTCTTC. Its protein product is CASNYGGTSGYNEQFF.

The rearrangement links TRBV11-2 to TRBJ2-7; D ambiguous. The CDR3 covers 16 residues. V was trimmed by 5 bases and J by 6 bases, leaving 23 bases between them. Per germline, CDR1 SGHAT and CDR2 FQNNGV. The CDR3, as DNA: TGTGCCAGCAGCCCTTCCCCCGGTAGGAATAGGGCCGAGCAGTACTTC. It is translated as CASSPSPGRNRAEQYF.

The rearrangement uses TRBV6-1 and TRBJ2-3; possible D gene TRBD1, 5 bases. The CDR3 contains 14 residues. The V and J ends lost 8 bases and 1 base respectively, with 13 bases between them. Looked up from germline, CDR1 is MNHNS and CDR2 is SASEGT. CDR3 sequence: CASRTQTGTDTQYF. CDR3 DNA: TGTGCCAGCCGGACACAGACAGGCACAGATACGCAGTATTTT.

A single count supports this clone. The J gene is TRBJ2-3, the V gene TRBV4-2, with D uncertain. V gave up 0 bases and J gave up 1 base, with 14 bases separating them. This CDR3 comprises 17 residues. Germline V gives CDR1 LGHNA, CDR2 YNFKEQ. CDR3 sequence (DNA): TGTGCCAGCAGCCAAGAGTGGCGCGGCACACGCACAGATACGCAGTATTTT. Translating gives CASSQEWRGTRTDTQYF.

The chain combines TRBV19 with TRBJ2-7; TRBD1 matches 9 bases. Germline V CDR1 and CDR2: LNHDA, SQIVND (reference sequence). The CDR3 contains 16 residues. Trimming at V came to 4 bases and at J to 6 bases, leaving 13 bases not matched to a gene. The CDR3 here is CASSTITGTGPSEQYF. The DNA of the CDR3 is TGTGCCAGTAGTACCATAACCGGGACAGGGCCAAGCGAGCAGTACTTC.

The rearrangement joins TRBV19 to TRBJ2-7; the match to TRBD2 covers 8 bases. The CDR3 sequence is 15 residues long. Germline V gene sequence: CDR1 LNHDA, CDR2 SQIVND (reference sequence). J gave up 1 base and V 4 bases, and 6 bases lay outside the gene matches. CDR3 residues: CASSTAGGRSYEQYF. CDR3 sequence (DNA): TGTGCCAGTAGTACCGCGGGGGGAAGGTCCTACGAGCAGTACTTC.

This clone has just a few counts. This chain links TRBV4-3 with TRBJ1-2; D is ambiguous. The CDR3 length is 15 residues. Trimming took off 0 bases at V and 8 bases at J, with 16 bases between the two ends. The V gene's germline CDR1 is LGHNA and CDR2 YSLEER. The CDR3 here is CASSQDEEDLVGYTF. CDR3 DNA sequence: TGCGCCAGCAGCCAAGATGAGGAAGACTTGGTAGGCTACACCTTC.

The rearrangement links TRBV27 to TRBJ2-7, with 10 bases identical to TRBD1. Unmatched junction bases numbered 3, after V lost 6 bases and J lost 1 base. The CDR3 loop spans 14 amino acids. From germline, CDR1 is MNHEY and CDR2 SMNVEV (reference sequence). CDR3 amino acids: CASRDRGPSYEQYF. The CDR3 DNA reads as TGTGCCAGCAGAGACAGGGGGCCATCCTACGAGCAGTACTTC.

The gene calls are TRBV30 and TRBJ1-1; no clear D. From germline, CDR1 is GTSNPN and CDR2 SVGIG (reference sequence). The V end lost 3 bases, the J end lost 5 bases, and 16 bases lay between the germline ends. CDR3 length equals 14 residues. As DNA, the CDR3 is TGTGCCTGGAGCCGACCGATTCGGGGTACTGAAGCTTTCTTT. It encodes CAWSRPIRGTEAFF.